This TCR beta chain was sequenced during a study of Tregs in tolerant kidney transplant recipients. Notes on the study in general: Findings come from small patient numbers and require larger validation. No direct test of biological reproducibility was done here. Tolerant patients' donor-specific Tregs expanded beyond overall Tregs, suggesting antigen-driven growth.

Using immunoSEQ multiplex PCR, the repertoire was profiled, and TCRdb retains in-frame clones only, with some absent. The profile shows tens of thousands of clones, over 85% of them singletons. Germline lookup yields CDR1 SGDLS and CDR2 YYNGEE. V trimming: 4 bases; J trimming: 9 bases; junction bases outside the gene matches: 9. CDR3 length: 15 residues. Mixed chimerism was transient after nonmyeloablative marrow transplants from related graft donors. On this clone: Its target is unknown.

The TCR comes from a human patient who received a combined kidney and bone marrow transplant. The graft donor may have contributed some T cells. Material: CD4+ T cells from blood (PBMCs), obtained 12 months after the transplant. The chain employs TRBV9 and TRBJ2-1; 11 bases map to TRBD1. The CDR3 coding sequence is TGTGCCAGCAGCCCCCAGGACAGGGGGCTTAGTGAGCAGTTCTTC. The encoded protein is CASSPQDRGLSEQFF.